The 3 T cell receptor beta chains given below trace back to one sample, sequenced in a study of graft-versus-host responses after intestinal transplantation. Sequencing was performed with immunoSEQ multiplex PCR; in TCRdb, only in-frame clones are kept and a portion is missing. Among tens of thousands of clones, approximately 94% were seen once, and the ten largest hold 0.2% to 0.25%. Their cognate antigens are unknown. Sample: unstimulated CD4+ T cells sorted from spleen or lymph node cells, taken before transplant. These receptors originate from a human donor who was the organ donor for an intestinal transplant.

CDR3 nucleotides: TGTGCCAGCAGCGTAAGCGGGGGGCCCGGGGAGCTGTTTTTT. Its translation: CASSVSGGPGELFF. The chain couples TRBV9 to TRBJ2-2, with TRBD2 identical over 9 bases. The CDR3 is 14 residues long. Germline trimming cut 1 base from V and 6 bases from J; bases unmatched to any gene: 1. Germline assignment: CDR1 SGDLS and CDR2 YYNGEE.

J is TRBJ1-6 and V is TRBV7-9, with 7 bases that match TRBD1. CDR1 and CDR2 (germline): SEHNR, FQNEAQ (reference sequence). This CDR3 comprises 16 residues. J was trimmed by 0 bases and V by 1 base; bases with no gene match: 0. Written as DNA, the CDR3 is TGTGCCAGCAGCTTAGACAGGGGCTCCTATAATTCACCCCTCCACTTT. Protein product: CASSLDRGSYNSPLHF.

The rearrangement links TRBV5-6 to TRBJ2-5, with TRBD2 identical over 10 bases. The CDR3 consists of 15 residues. With 3 bases clipped from V and 2 bases from J, the junction kept 4 bases outside the gene matches. Germline CDR1 is SGHDT and CDR2 is YYEEEE. The CDR3 DNA is TGTGCCAGCAGCTCTAGCGGGGGCGGGCAAGAGACCCAGTACTTC. Translated, it gives CASSSSGGGQETQYF.